This T cell receptor (beta chain) was documented in a study of cytomegalovirus exposure and HLA in healthy donors. Trimming stripped 1 base from V and 5 bases from J, with 6 bases between. Germline assignment: CDR1 SGHDT and CDR2 YYEEEE. This CDR3 is built from 13 residues. Vbeta (60) and Jbeta (13) primers were used in the PCR. Sequenced by immunoSEQ multiplex PCR; TCRdb stores in-frame clones only, minus some. The sample consists of 130,000 or so clones, around four fifths of them appearing once. This sequence originates from a man in his forties in good health and CMV-seronegative. Sequencing was carried out using PBMCs. This chain connects TRBV5-6 to TRBJ2-2, with a weak D call TRBD1 (5 bases). As DNA, the CDR3 is TGTGCCAGCAGCTTGCAGGGAACCGGGGAGCTGTTTTTT. It translates to CASSLQGTGELFF.